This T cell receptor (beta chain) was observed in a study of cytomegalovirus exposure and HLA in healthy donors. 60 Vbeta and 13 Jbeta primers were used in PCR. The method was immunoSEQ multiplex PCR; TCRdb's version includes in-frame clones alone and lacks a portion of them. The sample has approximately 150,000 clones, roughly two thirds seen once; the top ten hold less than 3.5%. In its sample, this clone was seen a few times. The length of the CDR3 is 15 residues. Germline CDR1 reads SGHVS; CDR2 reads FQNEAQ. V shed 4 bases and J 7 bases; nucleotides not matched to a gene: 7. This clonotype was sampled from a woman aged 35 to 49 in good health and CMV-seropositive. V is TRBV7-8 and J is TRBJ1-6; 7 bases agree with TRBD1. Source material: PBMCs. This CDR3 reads CASSSEGAGNSPLHF. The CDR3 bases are TGTGCCAGCAGCTCGGAGGGGGCTGGGAATTCACCCCTCCACTTT.